This is a list of T cell receptor beta chains from one sample in a study of sequential checkpoint blockade in melanoma. Clones were sequenced by immunoSEQ multiplex PCR, and TCRdb holds only the in-frame ones, with some missing. This sample has about 19,000 clones, with 26% found just once. The sequencing here drew on tumor tissue (inferred from file names), taken from a patient given nivolumab and ipilimumab in sequence. The receptors derive from a human donor with melanoma. Both conserved end residues are part of each CDR3. Fields, in order: D gene, V gene, clone size, J gene, CDR3 protein, CDR3 DNA. A D gene is named only where the DNA matches it firmly. Size is stated for part of the rows, as once, few or many counts, or as a class when the clone is expanded.

TRBD1	TRBV6-8	few	TRBJ2-7	CASSIRDRGYEQYF	TGTGCCAGCAGTATCCGGGACAGGGGCTACGAGCAGTACTTC
-	TRBV9	few	TRBJ1-1	CASSVVAETEAFF	TGTGCCAGCAGCGTAGTCGCCGAAACCGAAGCTTTCTTT
TRBD2	TRBV11-3	few	TRBJ2-1	CASTPSGRAWNEQFF	TGTGCCAGCACCCCTAGCGGGAGGGCCTGGAATGAGCAGTTCTTC
TRBD1	TRBV19	-	TRBJ2-5	CASRGGTGGVVTQYF	TGTGCCAGTAGAGGGGGGACAGGCGGCGTGGTGACCCAGTACTTC
-	TRBV11-3	-	TRBJ1-5	CASSLQTGGNQPQHF	TGTGCCAGCAGCTTACAGACAGGCGGCAATCAGCCCCAGCATTTT
-	TRBV5-1	-	TRBJ2-7	CASAYRDEGAEQYF	TGCGCCAGCGCATACCGGGACGAAGGCGCCGAGCAGTACTTC
-	TRBV6-8	many	TRBJ1-1	CASSYDRMNTEAFF	TGTGCCAGCAGTTACGACAGGATGAACACTGAAGCTTTCTTT
TRBD1	TRBV11-3	many	TRBJ1-4	CASSPSTGANEKLFF	TGTGCCAGCAGCCCCAGTACAGGGGCTAATGAAAAACTGTTTTTT
-	TRBV28	few	TRBJ2-7	CASSPIRTSAYEQYF	TGTGCCAGCAGTCCGATCAGGACGTCCGCCTACGAGCAGTACTTC
TRBD2	TRBV5-1	-	TRBJ2-7	CASSPRLATTREQYF	TGCGCCAGCAGCCCCAGACTAGCTACTACTCGCGAGCAGTACTTC
-	TRBV11-3	few	TRBJ1-4	CASSLDLGRRGEKLFF	TGTGCCAGCAGCTTAGATCTGGGACGGCGAGGGGAAAAACTGTTTTTT
TRBD1	TRBV6-8	-	TRBJ1-1	CASSDRGGVTEAFF	TGTGCCAGCAGCGACAGGGGAGGGGTCACTGAAGCTTTCTTT
-	TRBV19	few	TRBJ1-5	CASTKGKVSNQPQHF	TGTGCCAGTACCAAGGGGAAAGTAAGCAATCAGCCCCAGCATTTT
-	TRBV7-6	many	TRBJ1-1	CASSSIQGWNTEAFF	TGTGCCAGCAGCTCCATACAGGGTTGGAACACTGAAGCTTTCTTT
-	TRBV15	-	TRBJ2-2	CATSRGGNTGELFF	TGTGCCACCAGCAGAGGGGGGAACACCGGGGAGCTGTTTTTT
TRBD1	TRBV6-8	few	TRBJ1-1	CASRGGLMNTEAFF	TGTGCCAGCAGAGGGGGCCTCATGAACACTGAAGCTTTCTTT
-	TRBV30	-	TRBJ1-1	CAWSIARGTEAFF	TGTGCCTGGAGTATCGCCCGTGGCACTGAAGCTTTCTTT
TRBD1	TRBV7-2	few	TRBJ1-2	CASRPGGTDGYTF	TGTGCCAGCAGACCCGGGGGGACAGATGGCTACACCTTC
-	TRBV2	few	TRBJ2-2	CASGEDTGELFF	TGTGCCAGCGGGGAGGATACCGGGGAGCTGTTTTTT
-	TRBV6-8	few	TRBJ2-2	CASRTGRTNTGELFF	TGTGCCAGCAGGACCGGACGGACGAACACCGGGGAGCTGTTTTTT
TRBD1	TRBV5-1	-	TRBJ2-1	CASSSSGGSYNEQFF	TGCGCCAGCAGCAGCTCAGGGGGCTCCTACAATGAGCAGTTCTTC
TRBD1	TRBV6-8	few	TRBJ1-6	CASSNNRGQGGLSPLHF	TGTGCCAGCAGTAACAACCGAGGACAGGGAGGTTTGTCACCCCTCCACTTT
-	TRBV5-1	-	TRBJ1-1	CASSLGGGNTEAFF	TGCGCCAGCAGCTTGGGTGGAGGGAACACTGAAGCTTTCTTT
-	TRBV11-3	many	TRBJ1-1	CASSNFDSMNTEAFF	TGTGCCAGCAGTAATTTCGACAGTATGAACACTGAAGCTTTCTTT
-	TRBV19	few	TRBJ1-4	CASKTREEKLFF	TGTGCCAGTAAAACCCGAGAGGAAAAACTGTTTTTT
-	TRBV7-4	-	TRBJ2-7	CASSLQNSYEQYF	TGTGCCAGCAGCTTACAGAACTCCTACGAGCAGTACTTC
-	TRBV11-3	-	TRBJ2-2	CASSLQGIAGELFF	TGTGCCAGCAGCTTACAGGGAATCGCCGGGGAGCTGTTTTTT
-	TRBV6-8	-	TRBJ2-3	CASSYDWVTDTQYF	TGTGCCAGCAGTTACGACTGGGTCACAGATACGCAGTATTTT
TRBD1	TRBV11-3	-	TRBJ2-1	CASRRDRGERNEQFF	TGTGCCAGCAGACGGGACAGGGGAGAGAGGAATGAGCAGTTCTTC
TRBD2	TRBV5-1	few	TRBJ2-1	CASSRGLAGVRANEQFF	TGCGCCAGCAGCCGGGGACTAGCGGGCGTCCGAGCCAATGAGCAGTTCTTC
TRBD1	TRBV28	few	TRBJ1-5	CASSFTGTGSNQPQHF	TGTGCCAGCAGTTTCACCGGGACAGGGAGCAATCAGCCCCAGCATTTT
-	TRBV28	-	TRBJ2-3	CASSQDGSSTDTQYF	TGTGCCAGCAGTCAGGACGGATCTAGCACAGATACGCAGTATTTT
-	TRBV28	-	TRBJ2-1	CASRGGSYNEQFF	TGTGCCTCTCGTGGGGGCTCCTACAATGAGCAGTTCTTC
TRBD2	TRBV19	-	TRBJ2-5	CASSGASGGVKETQYF	TGTGCCAGTAGTGGGGCTAGCGGGGGAGTGAAAGAGACCCAGTACTTC
-	TRBV12-5	-	TRBJ1-2	CASTTNQGVRGYTF	TGTGCCAGCACCACAAATCAGGGAGTCCGTGGCTACACCTTC
-	TRBV1	few	TRBJ2-4	CASSPTSDYSKNIQYF	TGCGCCAGCAGCCCTACTAGCGATTACTCCAAAAACATTCAGTACTTC
TRBD2	TRBV6-8	-	TRBJ2-5	CAISPGLAGEETQYF	TGTGCCATCAGTCCCGGACTAGCGGGAGAAGAGACCCAGTACTTC
-	TRBV28	-	TRBJ1-5	CASSSTPNRVQGQPQHF	TGTGCCAGCAGTTCGACTCCCAACAGGGTTCAGGGACAGCCCCAGCATTTT
TRBD2	TRBV19	few	TRBJ2-2	CASSTSGVLNTGELFF	TGTGCCAGTAGTACTAGCGGGGTGTTGAACACCGGGGAGCTGTTTTTT
-	TRBV4-1	few	TRBJ2-2	CASSQALDDGELFF	TGCGCCAGCAGCCAAGCTTTGGATGACGGGGAGCTGTTTTTT